Reported below is one T cell receptor beta chain. This clone was observed a single time. No antigen is known for it. Base-call qualities are not available, and no considerably larger clone is one nucleotide away. Collaborating institutions collected whole blood in K2EDTA tubes following their own protocols. For TCRbeta analysis, collaborators shipped samples as frozen whole blood, isolated PBMCs, or DNA extracted from either of those sample types. Trimming takes 0 bases from V and 3 bases from J, and the germline ends sit 15 bases apart. From the cysteine through the phenylalanine, the CDR3 covers 17 amino acids. Of all the DNA, just the CDR3 is kept, 51 bases in frame from base 1. CDR1 and CDR2 are drawn from the germline V gene (reference sequence): LGHDT, YNNKEL. This sample is drawn from a study of blood T cell repertoires in COVID-19 (dated by TCRdb to the early 2020s). About the full investigation: Samples from collaborators originated in the United States, Italy and Spain and spanned both the acute and convalescent phases of COVID-19. Where available, HLA class I and class II types were taken from metadata supplied by the sample provider and were not determined by assay-based typing. A de-identified subject ID, COVID-19 status, age in years and sex were almost always included in the sample metadata. The repertoires were released in a freely available public database intended as a resource for research on the immune response to SARS-CoV-2. The dataset comprised deeply sampled blood TCRbeta repertoires from subjects exposed to, actively infected with, or recovered from COVID-19. The prospective study material was composed of cDNA or gDNA derived from T cells, B-cell-depleted T cells, or PBMCs. The samples were drawn from two sources: the first 160 participants of the ongoing ImmuneRACE study, and over 950 subjects contributed by 6 global collaborators. The paper as a whole reports these results and caveats: The quantity of clinical and demographic metadata differed by source and by participant and was supplied without curation.

TCRbeta CDR3 regions were amplified from genomic DNA using the immunoSEQ Assay, a bias-controlled multiplex PCR. The published analysis was carried out like this. The number of nucleated cells in each sample was estimated from the amplification of reference gene primers within the assay. Sequence reads were collapsed and filtered to measure the absolute abundance of every unique TCRbeta CDR3 rearrangement. Productive Simpson clonality was computed per sample as the square root of Simpson's diversity index over productive rearrangements. TCRdb re-hosts the immuneACCESS table, in-frame sequences only. Its copies lack some clones; in the studies checked, an unresolved V gene accounts for under half of them, and the cause for the rest is not known. Clone size and the V and J calls come from that table; the DNA yielded D and trimming. The sample profile shows about 230,000 clones; approximately 80% of them were found once. Around 25% of the sample is in the top ten clones.

Material for sequencing was peripheral blood. The TCR originated in a man aged 35-49 years with acute or convalescent COVID-19. This chain joins TRBV3-1 (or the pseudogene TRBV3-2) to TRBJ2-4; tentative D gene TRBD2, with 6 bases matching. The CDR3 reads as follows: CASSQEVHPGDKNIQYF. The nucleotide sequence is given as TGTGCCAGCAGCCAAGAAGTTCATCCGGGGGACAAAAACATTCAGTACTTC.